A single sample gave rise to the 8 T cell receptor beta chains below, sequenced in a study of blood T cell repertoires in COVID-19. TCRdb keeps only in-frame clones here, not all; method: immunoSEQ multiplex PCR. The sample holds 250,000 to 350,000 clones, approximately 86% seen once. The sample comprised peripheral blood. The receptor source for this set is a woman aged 50 to 60 who had recovered from COVID-19.

The V call is TRBV6-1, the J call TRBJ1-2; 7 bases agree with TRBD1. CDR3 length: 15 amino acids. The J segment lost 2 bases and the V segment lost 0 bases, leaving 3 bases of the junction unmatched. Germline assignment: CDR1 MNHNS and CDR2 SASEGT. In nucleotides, the CDR3 is TGTGCCAGCAGTGAAGCGGGGACAGTAAACTATGGCTACACCTTC. Its protein is CASSEAGTVNYGYTF.

The V and J genes are TRBV6-5 and TRBJ2-5; D unclear. CDR1 MNHEY and CDR2 SVGAGI come from the germline V gene. This CDR3 contains 11 residues. Trimming took 3 bases from V and 5 from J, leaving 4 bases between them. The CDR3 region is CASSYRETQYF. The CDR3 DNA follows: TGTGCCAGCAGTTATCGGGAGACCCAGTACTTC.

The chain recombines TRBV28 with TRBJ2-7; 15 bases agree with TRBD2. The trim removed 7 bases at V and 0 bases at J, leaving 13 bases unmatched. CDR1 and CDR2 (germline): MDHEN, SYDVKM. This CDR3 contains 19 residues. CDR3 coding DNA: TGTGCCAGCACCCTCTCCGGGACTAGCGGGAGGAGCACCTCCTACGAGCAGTACTTC. Translation gives CASTLSGTSGRSTSYEQYF.

The CDR3 coding sequence is TGTGCCAGCAGTTACAGGGGTAGGGTATATGAGCAGTTCTTC. This translates into CASSYRGRVYEQFF. J is TRBJ2-1 and V is TRBV6-2 or TRBV6-3; tentatively, D is TRBD1 (5 bases). V was trimmed by 2 bases and J by 8 bases, leaving 13 bases between them. CDR1 and CDR2 (germline): MNHEY, SVGEGT. This CDR3 has 14 amino acids.

The gene calls are TRBV18 and TRBJ2-7; 10 bases are a match to TRBD1. This CDR3 spans 15 amino acids. Germline V lookup: CDR1 KGHSH, CDR2 LQKENI. J was trimmed by 6 bases and V by 4 bases; bases with no gene match: 9. CDR3 sequence: CASSLSGTGAIEQYF. DNA for the CDR3: TGTGCCAGCTCACTTTCCGGGACAGGGGCGATCGAGCAGTACTTC. The complete variable domain, with remaining parts taken from reference TRBV18 and TRBJ2-7, reads NAGVMQNPRHLVRRRGQEARLRCSPMKGHSHVYWYRQLPEEGLKFMVYLQKENIIDESGMPKERFSAEFPKEGPSILRIQQVVRGDSAAYFCASSLSGTGAIEQYFGPGTRLTVT.

The genes are TRBV2 and TRBJ1-1, with D possibly TRBD1 on 5 matching bases. The germline V gene encodes CDR1 SNHLY and CDR2 FYNNEI. V shed 4 bases and J shed 6 bases, with 12 bases lying between them. This CDR3 has 13 residues. The CDR3 region is CASSAQARAEAFF. The CDR3 nucleotides read TGTGCCAGCAGTGCCCAAGCCAGGGCTGAAGCTTTCTTT. Supplemented by reference TRBV2 and TRBJ1-1, the full variable domain reads EPEVTQTPSHQVTQMGQEVILRCVPISNHLYFYWYRQILGQKVEFLVSFYNNEISEKSEIFDDQFSVERPDGSNFTLKIRSTKLEDSAMYFCASSAQARAEAFFGQGTRLTVV.

This clone has only one observation. The chain combines TRBV5-1 with TRBJ2-7; 14 bases match TRBD2. V lost 4 bases and J lost 5; bases outside the gene matches: 5. This CDR3 region has 15 residues. The germline V gene encodes CDR1 SGHRS and CDR2 YFSETQ. CDR3 DNA: TGCGCCAGCAGCGGGACTAGCGGGAGCTTGAACGAGCAGTACTTC. Protein: CASSGTSGSLNEQYF.

The V call is TRBV3-1 (or the pseudogene TRBV3-2), the J call TRBJ2-5, with D possibly matching TRBD2 (6 bases). The CDR3 loop spans 20 amino acids. CDR1 is LGHDT and CDR2 is YNNKEL in the germline V gene (reference sequence). The V end lost 1 base, the J end lost 0 bases, and 24 bases lay between the germline ends. CDR3 region: CASSQVPLARTFSNQETQYF. The CDR3 DNA reads as TGTGCCAGCAGCCAAGTTCCTCTAGCGAGAACTTTCTCCAACCAAGAGACCCAGTACTTC.